What follows are 32 T cell receptor beta chains derived from one specimen sequenced in a study of T cell changes during pregnancy in multiple sclerosis. Only in-frame clones appear in the TCRdb table, and some are missing; sequencing was by immunoSEQ multiplex PCR. The data hold tens of thousands of clones, with roughly 89% observed a single time. The sequences come from CD4+ T cells from peripheral blood mononuclear cells, collected in the second trimester of pregnancy. The receptors derive from a female donor in good health, enrolled as a control in a pregnancy study.

This chain connects TRBV20-1 to TRBJ2-1; D ambiguous. CDR1 and CDR2 (germline): DFQATT, SNEGSKA (reference sequence). Trimming took 4 bases from V and 9 from J, leaving 7 bases between them. CDR3 size: 10 residues. The CDR3 bases are TGCAGTGCTAAGCTAGGTGAGCAGTTCTTC. Protein sequence: CSAKLGEQFF.

The gene calls are TRBV1 and TRBJ1-5. TRBV1 is recorded as a pseudogene. This CDR3 is built from 16 residues. The CDR3 nucleotides read TGCACCAGCAGCCAAGATCCCGGTATGGGCAATCAGCCCCAGCATTTT. Translated, it gives CTSSQDPGMGNQPQHF.

The chain joins TRBV6-1 to TRBJ2-3; D is perhaps TRBD2 (7 bases). The CDR3 has 15 residues. Germline-derived CDR1 and CDR2 are MNHNS and SASEGT. Trimming left V 6 bases short and J 6 bases short, with 19 bases between. The CDR3 sequence: CASRIRAGAGDTQYF. CDR3 coding DNA: TGTGCCAGCAGAATAAGGGCGGGGGCCGGTGATACGCAGTATTTT.

The J gene is TRBJ2-7, the V gene TRBV14; D is perhaps TRBD1 (6 bases). The CDR3 loop spans 13 amino acids. V was trimmed by 5 bases and J by 2 bases, leaving 10 bases between them. The V gene's germline CDR1 is SGHDN and CDR2 FVKESK. Written as DNA, the CDR3 is TGTGCCAGCAGCTGGACAGTTACCTACGAGCAGTACTTC. Its protein product is CASSWTVTYEQYF.

The chain is built from TRBV6-1 and TRBJ2-7; D might be TRBD1 (6 bases). In germline, CDR1 is MNHNS, CDR2 SASEGT. Trimming pared 6 bases from V and 4 bases from J, leaving 16 bases between. The CDR3 sequence is 14 residues long. DNA of the CDR3: TGTGCCAGCAGCAGAACTATACAGGGTTACGAGCAGTACTTC. Protein product: CASSRTIQGYEQYF.

Remarks on this clone: The sample contains more than one DNA sequence encoding this CDR3. As DNA, the CDR3 is TGTGCCAGCAGCTTGTGGAGGGGCGGGACAGGGGTTATTTTGATGAACACTGAAGCTTTCTTT. Translated, it gives CASSLWRGGTGVILMNTEAFF. The V call is TRBV7-3, the J call TRBJ1-1; 10 nucleotides align to TRBD1. V shed 3 bases, J shed 0 bases, and the junction held 19 bases outside the gene matches. Germline V gene lookup returns CDR1 SGHTA and CDR2 FQGTGA. CDR3 length: 21 residues. The variable domain in full, completed from reference TRBV7-3 and TRBJ1-1, reads GAGVSQTPSNKVTEKGKYVELRCDPISGHTALYWYRQSLGQGPEFLIYFQGTGAADDSGLPNDRFFAVRPEGSVSTLKIQRTERGDSAVYLCASSLWRGGTGVILMNTEAFFGQGTRLTVV.

The V and J genes are TRBV6-5 and TRBJ2-1, with 7 nucleotides matching TRBD1. Germline trimming cut 5 bases from V and 8 bases from J; bases unmatched to any gene: 12. Germline assignment: CDR1 MNHEY and CDR2 SVGAGI. The CDR3 sequence is 15 residues long. The CDR3, as DNA: TGTGCCAGCAGTAAGGGACAGACCTTTGCCGATGAGCAGTTCTTC. Its translation is CASSKGQTFADEQFF.

The chain links TRBV4-1 to TRBJ1-4; D perhaps matches TRBD1 (5 bases). Germline V gene sequence: CDR1 MGHRA, CDR2 YSYEKL. The CDR3 covers 16 residues. V lost 5 bases, J lost 6 bases, and 19 bases lay in between. CDR3 region: CASSLLYPGRDEKLFF. CDR3 DNA: TGCGCCAGCAGCTTACTGTACCCAGGGAGGGATGAAAAACTGTTTTTT.

The genes are TRBV6-1 and TRBJ2-7; 8 bases are a match to TRBD1. The germline V gene encodes CDR1 MNHNS and CDR2 SASEGT. The CDR3 length is 15 residues. Germline trimming cut 6 bases from V and 2 bases from J; bases unmatched to any gene: 9. The CDR3 DNA follows: TGTGCCAGCAGCCTCGAGACAGGGGACACCTACGAGCAGTACTTC. The encoded protein is CASSLETGDTYEQYF.

The V call is TRBV29-1, the J call TRBJ2-6; 12 bases match TRBD1. Germline loops: CDR1 SQVTM, CDR2 ANQGSEA. The CDR3 is made up of 23 amino acids. For the CDR3, the DNA is TGCAGAGTTTCCTACCTCGGGACAGGGGGCTATCAGACTTCGAGCTCTGGGGCCAACGTCCTGACTTTC. It translates to CRVSYLGTGGYQTSSSGANVLTF.

This chain connects TRBV28 to TRBJ1-2, with TRBD1 matching 9 bases. The junction had 19 bases not matched to a gene; V was cut back by 6 bases and J by 2 bases. Germline V gene data show CDR1 as MDHEN and CDR2 as SYDVKM. This CDR3 comprises 19 residues. The CDR3 sequence: CASRDKTGGFGLRNYGYTF. As DNA, the CDR3 is TGTGCCAGCAGAGACAAGACAGGGGGATTTGGTTTGAGAAACTATGGCTACACCTTC.

This chain connects TRBV9 to TRBJ1-1; 9 nucleotides align to TRBD1. CDR1 SGDLS and CDR2 YYNGEE come from the germline V gene. The CDR3 spans 14 residues. J lost 5 bases, V lost 1 base, and 3 bases had no gene match. The CDR3 DNA reads TGTGCCAGCAGCGTAAGGACAGGGGATACTGAAGCTTTCTTT. Protein: CASSVRTGDTEAFF.

The V gene is TRBV28, the J gene TRBJ2-7, with TRBD2 identical over 12 bases. Germline V gives CDR1 MDHEN, CDR2 SYDVKM. V shed 10 bases, J shed 7 bases, and the junction held 11 bases outside the gene matches. The CDR3 runs to 14 residues. Here the CDR3 DNA reads TGTGCCACCAGACTAGCGGGAGACCCACGGGAGCAGTACTTC. Protein sequence: CATRLAGDPREQYF.

The chain uses TRBV7-6 and TRBJ2-5, with D possibly being TRBD1 (6 bases). Germline V lookup: CDR1 SGHVS, CDR2 FNYEAQ. The CDR3 totals 14 residues. The ends were cut back, 2 bases at V and 5 bases at J, with 12 bases in the middle. The CDR3 DNA reads TGTGCCAGCAGCTTAAGGCAGGGGCTGGAGACCCAGTACTTC. Protein product: CASSLRQGLETQYF.

J is TRBJ2-4 and V is TRBV7-2, with D possibly being TRBD1 (6 bases). This CDR3 has 14 amino acids. Trimming stripped 5 bases from V and 5 bases from J, with 13 bases between. Germline loops: CDR1 SGHTA, CDR2 FQGNSA. The CDR3 DNA sequence: TGTGCCAGCAGCACGTTAGGGGGAGAAAACATTCAGTACTTC. As protein: CASSTLGGENIQYF. The full variable domain, with the rest looked up from reference TRBV7-2 and TRBJ2-4, is GAGVSQSPSNKVTEKGKDVELRCDPISGHTALYWYRQSLGQGLEFLIYFQGNSAPDKSGLPSDRFSAERTGGSVSTLTIQRTQQEDSAVYLCASSTLGGENIQYFGAGTRLSVL.

The V and J genes are TRBV5-5 and TRBJ1-5, with D uncertain. CDR1 is SGHKS and CDR2 is YYEKEE in the germline V gene (reference sequence). The CDR3 loop spans 14 amino acids. V lost 4 bases and J lost 2, with 10 bases in between. The CDR3 protein is CASSGGEGNQPQHF. CDR3 DNA: TGTGCCAGCAGCGGTGGTGAGGGCAATCAGCCCCAGCATTTT.

This clone came up once. The gene calls are TRBV7-8 and TRBJ1-2; 11 bases match TRBD1. V shed 6 bases and J 4 bases; nucleotides not matched to a gene: 7. This CDR3 contains 15 residues. CDR1 SGHVS and CDR2 FQNEAQ come from the germline V gene. CDR3 DNA: TGTGCCAGCAGTTACGGGACAGGGGGAAGCTATGGCTACACCTTC. Protein: CASSYGTGGSYGYTF.

J is TRBJ2-3 and V is TRBV5-1, with a possible D match to TRBD2 (6 bases). The germline V gene has CDR1 SGHRS and CDR2 YFSETQ. This CDR3 spans 12 amino acids. V lost 7 bases and J 6 bases, leaving 12 bases between the germline ends. The DNA for the CDR3 is TGCGCCAGCGCCGAGGGGAGGGATACGCAGTATTTT. It specifies CASAEGRDTQYF.

The V call is TRBV29-1, the J call TRBJ2-7, with D possibly being TRBD2 (5 bases). This CDR3 spans 11 amino acids. Trimming removed 7 bases at V and 4 bases at J, with 11 bases between. Germline CDR1 and CDR2: SQVTM and ANQGSEA. The CDR3 coding sequence is TGCAGCGCCAGGACGGGGTACGAGCAGTACTTC. Its protein is CSARTGYEQYF.

The CDR3 loop is CASSRDGGRNTEAFF. DNA for the CDR3: TGCGCCAGCAGCCGAGACGGGGGGAGGAACACTGAAGCTTTCTTT. The V gene is TRBV5-1, the J gene TRBJ1-1; a weak D match, TRBD1 (5 bases). The CDR3 has 15 amino acids. From germline, CDR1 is SGHRS and CDR2 YFSETQ. The V end lost 4 bases, the J end lost 1 base, and 14 bases lay between the germline ends.

The chain recombines TRBV6-6 with TRBJ2-7; maybe TRBD1 (6 bases). Between the trimmed V and J ends, which lost 6 bases and 2 bases, there was a span of 14 bases. Germline V gene data show CDR1 as MNHNY and CDR2 as SVGAGI (reference sequence). The CDR3 runs to 14 residues. CDR3 nucleotide sequence: TGTGCCAGCAGCAGACAGGCGACCGCCTACGAGCAGTACTTC. It encodes CASSRQATAYEQYF.

The gene calls are TRBV6-5 and TRBJ2-5; maybe TRBD2 (6 bases). The V and J ends lost 7 bases and 4 bases respectively, with 19 bases between them. The CDR3 spans 15 residues. Germline values: CDR1 MNHEY, CDR2 SVGAGI. The CDR3 coding sequence is TGTGCCAGCACTCAATCGAAATGGCGGGGAGAGACCCAGTACTTC. Translated: CASTQSKWRGETQYF.

The V call is TRBV28, the J call TRBJ2-1; 7 bases agree with TRBD2. The CDR3 length is 15 residues. Germline assignment: CDR1 MDHEN and CDR2 SYDVKM. V lost 4 bases to trimming and J lost 3 bases; unmatched junction nucleotides: 6. In DNA form, the CDR3 reads TGTGCCAGCAGTTCCCATGGGGGGGACTACAATGAGCAGTTCTTC. Encoded protein: CASSSHGGDYNEQFF.

The J gene is TRBJ2-7, the V gene TRBV9, with a possible D match to TRBD2 (7 bases). V lost 8 bases and J 3 bases, leaving 12 bases between the germline ends. This CDR3 has 12 residues. From germline, CDR1 is SGDLS and CDR2 YYNGEE. Here the CDR3 reads CASKGEGYEQYF. The CDR3 DNA is TGTGCCAGTAAGGGGGAGGGCTACGAGCAGTACTTC.

This chain joins TRBV5-8 and TRBJ2-1, with TRBD2 identical over 14 bases. The junction had 5 bases not matched to a gene; V was cut back by 5 bases and J by 7 bases. The CDR3 is made up of 15 amino acids. Germline V gives CDR1 SGHTS, CDR2 YDEGEE. The CDR3 bases are TGTGCCAGCAGGTCCGGGACTAGCGGGGGTAATGAGCAGTTCTTC. It codes for CASRSGTSGGNEQFF.

This clone was seen once. The chain recombines TRBV19 with TRBJ1-1; D is uncertain. CDR3 length: 15 amino acids. The germline V gene has CDR1 LNHDA and CDR2 SQIVND (reference sequence). V lost 2 bases and J lost 4, with 14 bases in between. The CDR3 is CASSIRGGKGTEAFF. The CDR3 bases are TGTGCCAGTAGTATACGGGGAGGCAAAGGCACTGAAGCTTTCTTT. The whole variable domain, remainder taken from reference TRBV19 and TRBJ1-1, is DGGITQSPKYLFRKEGQNVTLSCEQNLNHDAMYWYRQDPGQGLRLIYYSQIVNDFQKGDIAEGYSVSREKKESFPLTVTSAQKNPTAFYLCASSIRGGKGTEAFFGQGTRLTVV.

This clone was seen once. The rearrangement joins TRBV7-2 to TRBJ2-5; 12 positions match TRBD2. J lost 4 bases, V lost 6 bases, and 3 bases had no gene match. Germline assignment: CDR1 SGHTA and CDR2 FQGNSA. The length of the CDR3 is 14 residues. CDR3 bases: TGTGCCAGCAGAATGGGACTAGCGGGAGAGACCCAGTACTTC. It translates to CASRMGLAGETQYF. Variable domain in full (rest from reference TRBV7-2 and TRBJ2-5): GAGVSQSPSNKVTEKGKDVELRCDPISGHTALYWYRQSLGQGLEFLIYFQGNSAPDKSGLPSDRFSAERTGGSVSTLTIQRTQQEDSAVYLCASRMGLAGETQYFGPGTRLLVL.

This chain connects TRBV6-1 to TRBJ1-1; D remains unclear. The CDR3 totals 12 residues. Trimming took 4 bases from V and 8 from J, leaving 11 bases between them. Germline CDR1 reads MNHNS; CDR2 reads SASEGT. Here the CDR3 DNA reads TGTGCCAGCAGTGCTGCGGTTGGGGAAGCTTTCTTT. This sequence encodes CASSAAVGEAFF.

This chain joins TRBV12-5 and TRBJ2-7, with D possibly TRBD2 on 7 matching bases. The CDR3 length is 14 residues. Trimming removed 8 bases at V and 2 bases at J, with 16 bases between. Germline loops: CDR1 LGHNT, CDR2 FRNRAP. For the CDR3, the DNA is TGTGCTAGTAGACAGCGGGACACGACCTACGAGCAGTACTTC. Translating gives CASRQRDTTYEQYF.

The chain uses TRBV7-9 and TRBJ1-1, with 7 positions matching TRBD1. In germline, CDR1 is SEHNR, CDR2 FQNEAQ (reference sequence). The CDR3 is 15 residues long. V was clipped by 3 bases and J by 0 bases; unmatched bases: 4. The CDR3 loop reads CASSFNRGMNTEAFF. The CDR3 DNA is TGTGCCAGCAGCTTCAACAGGGGAATGAACACTGAAGCTTTCTTT.

The chain recombines TRBV5-1 with TRBJ2-6; 7 bases are a match to TRBD2. V lost 0 bases to trimming and J lost 4 bases; unmatched junction nucleotides: 7. In germline, CDR1 is SGHRS, CDR2 YFSETQ. The CDR3 is 17 residues long. The CDR3 loop is CASSLVGGRAGANVLTF. In DNA, the CDR3 is TGCGCCAGCAGCTTGGTCGGTGGGAGGGCCGGGGCCAACGTCCTGACTTTC.

The rearrangement uses TRBV5-1 and TRBJ2-2, with TRBD1 matching over 8 bases. The CDR3 consists of 16 residues. Germline CDR1 is SGHRS and CDR2 is YFSETQ. The ends lost 4 bases at V and 2 bases at J; junction bases unmatched: 7. For the CDR3, the DNA is TGCGCCAGCAGCCCCCTACAGGGGGGTAACACCGGGGAGCTGTTTTTT. This codes for CASSPLQGGNTGELFF.